What follows is one T cell receptor beta chain and its context. TCRdb reworked the 5' RACE reads into one entry per CDR3 protein, no DNA. The sample totals 400,000 to 550,000 distinct CDR3 sequences. CDR3 length: 14 amino acids. This record belongs to a study of T cells expressing NK-cell markers. The material sequenced was blood T cells: a sorted CD56 or NKG2C T cell subset, CD4+ or CD8+ T cells, or bulk PBMC T cells (not recorded which). The chain recombines TRBV12-3 or TRBV12-4 with TRBJ1-3; the D gene TCRdb calls, TRBD1, cannot be checked with no DNA. The TCR originated in a woman aged 18 to 75 in good health. CDR3: CASSPRDGGNTIYF.